Presented here are 25 T cell receptor beta chains from one specimen sequenced in a study of T cell responses to AZD1222 COVID-19 vaccine. Clones were read by immunoSEQ multiplex PCR, and TCRdb kept only the in-frame ones, dropping some. The sample comprises approximately 180,000 clones, approximately 90% of which are singletons, and about 24% rests with the top ten. The sequenced sample was peripheral blood, obtained 28 days after the second AZD1222 dose. Source of these receptors: an adult who received the AZD1222 COVID-19 vaccine.

The chain carries TRBV28 and TRBJ1-3; 7 bases are a match to TRBD1. The V gene end was trimmed by 2 bases and the J gene end by 1 base; junction bases not matched to a gene: 5. The CDR3 has 16 amino acids. CDR1 is MDHEN, CDR2 SYDVKM, per germline. Here the CDR3 reads CASSLDRAFSGNTIYF. The CDR3 DNA sequence: TGTGCCAGCAGTTTAGACAGGGCGTTTTCTGGAAACACCATATATTTT.

This sequence joins TRBV10-2 and TRBJ2-7, with TRBD2 identical over 11 bases. The CDR3 runs 13 residues. With V trimmed by 8 bases and J by 7 bases, 7 bases remained unmatched. Looked up from germline, CDR1 is WSHSY and CDR2 is SAAADI. CDR3 protein: CASELAGAGEQYF. In nucleotides, the CDR3 is TGCGCCAGCGAACTAGCGGGAGCGGGGGAGCAGTACTTC.

The chain joins TRBV19 to TRBJ2-1; 9 positions agree with TRBD1. CDR1 is LNHDA, CDR2 SQIVND, per germline (reference sequence). Losses at the gene ends were 5 bases for V and 4 bases for J; bases not matched to a gene: 6. The CDR3 has 15 residues. The CDR3 DNA reads as TGTGCCAGTAGTCCGGACAGGGGCATATACAATGAGCAGTTCTTC. Translating it yields CASSPDRGIYNEQFF.

This chain links TRBV2 with TRBJ2-7, with 9 nucleotides matching TRBD2. Trimming cost V 6 bases and J 5 bases; bases outside gene matches: 20. Germline values: CDR1 SNHLY, CDR2 FYNNEI. This CDR3 spans 18 amino acids. Written as DNA, the CDR3 is TGTGCCAGCAGGGGCCGATGGGTTTTAGCGGGGGCCCAGGACGAGCAGTACTTC. Translation gives CASRGRWVLAGAQDEQYF.

The chain couples TRBV9 to TRBJ1-5; D might be TRBD1 (6 bases). CDR3 size: 16 residues. Germline V gives CDR1 SGDLS, CDR2 YYNGEE. The V end was cut by 4 bases, the J end by 0 bases, with 14 bases between. This CDR3 is CASSPGGQNSNQPQHF. CDR3 nucleotides: TGTGCCAGCAGCCCCGGGGGGCAAAATAGCAATCAGCCCCAGCATTTT.

This clone has only a few counts. V usage is TRBV28 and J usage is TRBJ1-5, with D uncertain. Trimming cost V 7 bases and J 4 bases, with 14 bases left between them. This CDR3 spans 14 amino acids. Germline CDR1 and CDR2: MDHEN and SYDVKM. The CDR3 loop is CASTPGYENQPQHF. The CDR3 DNA follows: TGTGCCAGCACTCCGGGCTACGAGAATCAGCCCCAGCATTTT. The full variable domain, its missing parts supplied by reference TRBV28 and TRBJ1-5, is DVKVTQSSRYLVKRTGEKVFLECVQDMDHENMFWYRQDPGLGLRLIYFSYDVKMKEKGDIPEGYSVSREKKERFSLILESASTNQTSMYLCASTPGYENQPQHFGDGTRLSIL.

The chain carries TRBV5-6 and TRBJ2-6; no clear D. Trimming took 4 bases from V and 4 from J, leaving 9 bases between them. Germline CDR1 is SGHDT and CDR2 is YYEEEE. The CDR3 is made up of 14 amino acids. The CDR3: CASSPPPGANVLTF. The CDR3, as DNA: TGTGCCAGCAGCCCGCCCCCGGGGGCCAACGTCCTGACTTTC.

The chain links TRBV9 to TRBJ2-1; D call uncertain. Trimming removed 0 bases from V and 0 bases from J, with 19 bases in between. Germline V lookup: CDR1 SGDLS, CDR2 YYNGEE. This CDR3 spans 19 amino acids. CDR3 sequence (DNA): TGTGCCAGCAGCGTAGGGGTTCCCTTAGGCAGGTTCTCCTACAATGAGCAGTTCTTC. Translating gives CASSVGVPLGRFSYNEQFF.

This chain uses TRBV7-3 with TRBJ2-1; a possible D gene is TRBD2 (5 bases). The CDR3 totals 16 residues. The V gene's germline CDR1 is SGHTA and CDR2 FQGTGA. The V end was cut by 3 bases, the J end by 6 bases, with 18 bases between. CDR3 region: CASSLGRGSLGNEQFF. The DNA for the CDR3 is TGTGCCAGCAGCTTGGGAAGAGGGTCCCTGGGCAATGAGCAGTTCTTC.

The chain uses TRBV7-8 and TRBJ1-1; no clear D gene. The CDR3 has 14 residues. The germline CDR1 and CDR2 sequences are SGHVS and FQNEAQ. Trimming pared 1 base from V and 1 base from J, leaving 7 bases between. CDR3 amino acids: CASSLVRGNTEAFF. CDR3 DNA sequence: TGTGCCAGCAGCTTAGTTCGGGGGAACACTGAAGCTTTCTTT.

This rearrangement joins TRBV19 to TRBJ2-3; D gene ambiguous. Germline CDR1 is LNHDA and CDR2 is SQIVND (reference sequence). Trimming removed 3 bases from V and 0 bases from J, with 10 bases in between. The CDR3 is made up of 15 amino acids. The CDR3 is CASSIVGGSTDTQYF. The CDR3 nucleotides are TGTGCCAGTAGTATTGTGGGCGGCAGCACAGATACGCAGTATTTT.

The chain is built from TRBV7-6 and TRBJ2-7; 13 nucleotides agree with TRBD2. The CDR3 sequence is 16 residues long. The V gene end was trimmed by 4 bases and the J gene end by 6 bases; junction bases not matched to a gene: 9. Germline CDR1 reads SGHVS; CDR2 reads FNYEAQ. The CDR3 sequence: CASSYLLAGGPSEQYF. In nucleotides, the CDR3 is TGTGCCAGCAGCTACCTACTAGCGGGAGGGCCTAGCGAGCAGTACTTC.

This sequence joins TRBV27 and TRBJ2-7, with D tentatively TRBD2 (5 bases). V lost 8 bases to trimming and J lost 1 base, with 15 bases between them. This CDR3 is built from 14 residues. Germline V lookup: CDR1 MNHEY, CDR2 SMNVEV (reference sequence). The CDR3 DNA sequence: TGTGCCAGCCAGTTAAGAGCGGAGTCCTACGAGCAGTACTTC. Translated: CASQLRAESYEQYF.

This chain links TRBV9 with TRBJ2-1; no definite D call. In germline, CDR1 is SGDLS, CDR2 YYNGEE. There are 14 residues in the CDR3. V lost 0 bases and J lost 6, with 10 bases in between. CDR3 nucleotides: TGTGCCAGCAGCGTAGGGCAGTGGGGCAATGAGCAGTTCTTC. This translates into CASSVGQWGNEQFF.

This chain links TRBV7-8 with TRBJ1-3, with 10 bases matching TRBD1. Trimming took 5 bases from V and 0 from J; bases not matched to a gene: 4. In germline, CDR1 is SGHVS, CDR2 FQNEAQ. This CDR3 has 16 amino acids. The CDR3 spells CASSPRDRGSGNTIYF. The CDR3 coding sequence is TGTGCCAGCAGCCCCCGGGACAGGGGCTCTGGAAACACCATATATTTT.

The chain recombines TRBV20-1 with TRBJ1-2; D call uncertain. Germline CDR1 DFQATT, CDR2 SNEGSKA (reference sequence). With 4 bases removed from V and 3 bases from J, the gap between germline ends came to 6 bases. The CDR3 consists of 11 residues. This CDR3 is CSAIDDYGYTF. CDR3 nucleotide sequence: TGCAGTGCTATCGATGACTATGGCTACACCTTC.

The chain uses TRBV2 and TRBJ2-1; D is ambiguous. The CDR3 length is 14 residues. V was clipped by 8 bases and J by 7 bases, with 18 bases between them. Germline loops: CDR1 SNHLY, CDR2 FYNNEI. CDR3 DNA sequence: TGTGCCAGCCTCCGGGCCCAGGCAGCGAATGAGCAGTTCTTC. The encoded protein is CASLRAQAANEQFF.

V and J are TRBV7-2 and TRBJ2-1; D not resolved. CDR1 is SGHTA and CDR2 is FQGNSA in the germline V gene. V lost 5 bases to trimming and J lost 8 bases, with 10 bases between them. The CDR3 sequence is 12 residues long. For the CDR3, the DNA is TGTGCCAGCAGCCCCCTTTCTCATGAGCAGTTCTTC. This sequence encodes CASSPLSHEQFF.

This clone was seen only once. The chain carries TRBV6-5 and TRBJ1-2; no clear D gene. This CDR3 has 13 residues. Trimming cost V 4 bases and J 6 bases, with 12 bases left between them. In germline, CDR1 is MNHEY, CDR2 SVGAGI. Written as DNA, the CDR3 is TGTGCCAGCAGTTCGTCGCTAGGGAATGGCTACACCTTC. Its translation: CASSSSLGNGYTF.

The chain links TRBV28 to TRBJ2-7; no firm D call. With 4 bases removed from V and 3 bases from J, the gap between germline ends came to 16 bases. The CDR3 has 15 amino acids. CDR1 is MDHEN and CDR2 is SYDVKM in the germline V gene. The CDR3 DNA reads as TGTGCCAGCAGTTCTCGGTCGGCTTTGGTCTACGAGCAGTACTTC. Residues: CASSSRSALVYEQYF.

The V gene is TRBV6-6, the J gene TRBJ2-6, with a weak D call TRBD2 (5 bases). The germline CDR1 and CDR2 sequences are MNHNY and SVGAGI (reference sequence). This CDR3 is 16 amino acids long. The V gene lost 7 bases and the J gene lost 4 bases, with 17 bases spanning the gap. The CDR3 is CASTSRAGVGANVLTF. The CDR3 nucleotides are TGTGCCAGCACTTCTAGGGCGGGTGTGGGGGCCAACGTCCTGACTTTC.

The chain's CDR3 is CASSEVAGMSGYTF. Written as DNA, the CDR3 is TGTGCCAGCAGTGAAGTCGCAGGGATGAGTGGCTACACCTTC. V and J are TRBV2 and TRBJ1-2; the D gene is possibly TRBD1 (5 bases). The CDR3 totals 14 residues. Per the germline V gene, CDR1 is SNHLY and CDR2 is FYNNEI. The V and J ends lost 1 base and 7 bases respectively, with 13 bases between them.

This clone appeared a single time. V and J are TRBV25-1 and TRBJ2-3; 10 nucleotides line up with TRBD2. Germline CDR1 MGHDK, CDR2 SYGVNS. This CDR3 has 16 amino acids. Unmatched junction bases numbered 8, after V lost 3 bases and J lost 5 bases. The CDR3 spells CASSEGSGREKDTQYF. CDR3 sequence (DNA): TGTGCCAGCAGTGAGGGGAGCGGGAGGGAAAAAGATACGCAGTATTTT.

The rearrangement links TRBV9 to TRBJ2-7; the match to TRBD2 covers 7 bases. V dropped 2 bases and J dropped 6; count of bases not matched to a gene: 11. From germline, CDR1 is SGDLS and CDR2 YYNGEE. There are 15 residues in the CDR3. Here the CDR3 reads CASSVGGTYRTEQYF. The CDR3 DNA is TGTGCCAGCAGCGTCGGGGGGACCTACCGGACCGAGCAGTACTTC.

To note about this clone: A junction boundary mismatches the germline segment, possibly from a read error. The chain has TRBV7-3 and TRBJ1-1; TRBD1 is a possible D gene (5 bases). CDR1 and CDR2 (germline): SGHTA, FQGTGA. CDR3 length: 12 residues. The CDR3 loop reads CASRVENTEAFF. Written as DNA, the CDR3 is TGTGCGAGCAGGGTCGAGAACACTGAAGCTTTCTTT.